A single sample gave rise to the 9 T cell receptor beta chains below, sequenced in a study of CD4+ T cells in melanoma (dated by TCRdb to between 2020 and 2023). The receptor library was made with the immunoSEQ multiplex PCR assay. Sourced from immuneACCESS, this table was stored by TCRdb with only in-frame sequences that have V and J called. A share of the clones is absent; for the studies checked, an unresolved V gene accounts for under half, and the remainder has no known explanation. The sample table contains under 11,000 clones; only one count was recorded for roughly 60% of them. 10% to 15% of the sample is in the top ten clones. The sample taken for sequencing was cells from a culture (not recorded whether cultured in vitro). The receptors stem from a human donor with melanoma.

Only a few counts were recorded for this clone. V is TRBV6-1 and J is TRBJ2-7; D unclear. V was pared by 6 bases and J by 7 bases, with 16 bases between. The CDR3 has 13 residues. CDR1 is MNHNS and CDR2 is SASEGT in the germline V gene. In DNA, the CDR3 is TGTGCCAGCAGCCAACGAGATCTTAGGGAGCAGTACTTC. Translation gives CASSQRDLREQYF.

The rearrangement links TRBV6-6 to TRBJ2-7, with a weak D call TRBD1 (5 bases). Germline V CDR1 and CDR2: MNHNY, SVGAGI (reference sequence). The CDR3 runs to 11 residues. Deletions cut 4 bases from V and 6 bases from J, with 7 bases between. DNA of the CDR3: TGTGCCAGCAGTTCAGGGTTCGAGCAGTACTTC. The encoded protein is CASSSGFEQYF.

The V gene is TRBV2, the J gene TRBJ2-1, with 8 bases matching TRBD2. V shed 7 bases and J 11 bases; nucleotides not matched to a gene: 16. Germline CDR1 is SNHLY and CDR2 is FYNNEI. The CDR3 has 15 residues. The CDR3 DNA reads as TGTGCCAGCACCCCTGGGAGCGGGGGCCAAGCAAAGCAGTTCTTC. Translating it yields CASTPGSGGQAKQFF. The complete variable domain, with remaining parts taken from reference TRBV2 and TRBJ2-1, reads EPEVTQTPSHQVTQMGQEVILRCVPISNHLYFYWYRQILGQKVEFLVSFYNNEISEKSEIFDDQFSVERPDGSNFTLKIRSTKLEDSAMYFCASTPGSGGQAKQFFGPGTRLTVL.

This clone is medium-sized (0.01 to 0.1%) by share. V and J are TRBV7-9 and TRBJ1-1; TRBD1 agrees at 10 bases. The CDR3 totals 12 residues. V lost 5 bases and J lost 11; bases outside the gene matches: 5. Germline loops: CDR1 SEHNR, CDR2 FQNEAQ (reference sequence). The CDR3: CASSPSDRGAFF. CDR3 nucleotides: TGTGCCAGCAGCCCCTCGGACAGGGGGGCTTTCTTT.

The chain carries TRBV11-1 and TRBJ1-2, with unresolved D. V was pared by 3 bases and J by 0 bases, with 5 bases between. CDR3 length: 13 residues. Germline CDR1 is SGHAT and CDR2 is FQDESV (reference sequence). The CDR3 here is CASSFLANYGYTF. The DNA of the CDR3 is TGTGCCAGCAGCTTTTTGGCTAACTATGGCTACACCTTC.

This clone was seen a handful of times. The J gene is TRBJ1-3, the V gene TRBV5-1; the D is unclear. Germline V gives CDR1 SGHRS, CDR2 YFSETQ. The CDR3 totals 15 residues. Trimming pared 0 bases from V and 2 bases from J, leaving 9 bases between. The CDR3: CASSLVGVPGNTIYF. The CDR3 region has the DNA TGCGCCAGCAGCTTGGTTGGCGTTCCTGGAAACACCATATATTTT.

The rearrangement joins TRBV18 to TRBJ1-5; D perhaps matches TRBD1 (5 bases). Germline values: CDR1 KGHSH, CDR2 LQKENI. V lost 8 bases and J 3 bases, leaving 11 bases between the germline ends. This CDR3 spans 13 amino acids. This CDR3 is CASAGTLNQPQHF. CDR3 DNA: TGTGCCAGCGCGGGGACCCTCAATCAGCCCCAGCATTTT.

The chain couples TRBV7-8 to TRBJ2-5; 12 bases are shared with TRBD2. Germline loops: CDR1 SGHVS, CDR2 FQNEAQ. The CDR3 loop spans 20 amino acids. V trimming: 5 bases; J trimming: 2 bases; junction bases outside the gene matches: 18. In DNA, the CDR3 is TGTGCCAGCAGCAAACGAACGGGGACAAGACTAGCGGGGGAGCAAGAGACCCAGTACTTC. This codes for CASSKRTGTRLAGEQETQYF.

This clone showed up just a few times. The CDR3 sequence: CASSPMTAEAFF. The CDR3 DNA reads TGTGCCAGCTCACCAATGACGGCTGAAGCTTTCTTT. The gene calls are TRBV18 and TRBJ1-1; D gene ambiguous. This CDR3 has 12 residues. Trimming took 2 bases from V and 6 from J, leaving 7 bases between them. Germline-derived CDR1 and CDR2 are KGHSH and LQKENI.